These T cell receptor beta chains were read from a single sample in a study of shared clonotypes between healthy human individuals. Assay: immunoSEQ multiplex PCR; the TCRdb copy retains only in-frame clones and omits some. This table holds a few million clones, around 92% found once. Sequencing was done on a sample of naive CD4+ T cells from PBMCs. Every receptor here comes from a man younger than 30 in good health. Some clones in this sample may be carry-over from other donors' samples. The CDR3 runs from the conserved cysteine through the conserved F or W. D genes are given only for firm matches. For some rows the clone size is stated as once, few or many, or as a class when expanded; others skip it.

j_gene | d_gene | v_gene | abundance | CDR3aa | CDR3nt
TRBJ2-5 | . | TRBV27 | few | CASSLSRQRRNQETQYF | TGTGCCAGCAGTTTAAGTCGTCAGCGGAGGAACCAAGAGACCCAGTACTTC
TRBJ1-1 | TRBD1 | TRBV18 | few | CASSPQGADTEAFF | TGTGCCAGCTCACCACAGGGGGCGGACACTGAAGCTTTCTTT
TRBJ2-7 | . | TRBV7-9 | . | CASSLAGVSGEQYF | TGTGCCAGCAGCTTAGCGGGAGTGTCGGGGGAGCAGTACTTC
TRBJ1-4 | . | TRBV7-9 | . | CASSQVGQRNEKLFF | TGTGCCAGCAGCCAGGTCGGACAGAGAAATGAAAAACTGTTTTTT
TRBJ2-2 | TRBD2 | TRBV15 | . | CATSRGLAGNTGELFF | TGTGCCACCAGCAGAGGACTAGCGGGGAACACCGGGGAGCTGTTTTTT
TRBJ1-1 | . | TRBV10-1 | few | CASSTSGDRFGQNTEAFF | TGCGCCAGCAGTACCTCAGGGGACCGTTTCGGACAGAACACTGAAGCTTTCTTT
TRBJ2-1 | TRBD2 | TRBV7-2 | . | CASSLSGGGVDEQFF | TGTGCCAGCAGCTTATCGGGGGGTGGTGTCGATGAGCAGTTCTTC
TRBJ2-1 | TRBD2 | TRBV5-4 | . | CASSAQGLAKGYEQFF | TGTGCCAGCAGCGCGCAGGGACTAGCCAAGGGCTATGAGCAGTTCTTC
TRBJ2-4 | TRBD1 | TRBV4-1 | . | CASSRTGGAKNIQYF | TGCGCCAGCAGTCGGACAGGGGGGGCCAAAAACATTCAGTACTTC
TRBJ2-6 | . | TRBV9 | . | CASSGYRAGANVLTF | TGTGCCAGCAGCGGATATCGGGCTGGGGCCAACGTCCTGACTTTC
TRBJ2-2 | . | TRBV19 | . | CASSSEGGVGELFF | TGTGCCAGTAGTAGTGAGGGCGGGGTCGGGGAGCTGTTTTTT
TRBJ2-6 | . | TRBV5-1 | . | CASSNTGNGANVLTF | TGCGCCAGCAGCAACACAGGGAATGGGGCCAACGTCCTGACTTTC
TRBJ1-1 | . | TRBV29-1 | . | CTGGGSTEAFF | TGCACCGGAGGGGGGAGCACTGAAGCTTTCTTT
TRBJ2-1 | TRBD2 | TRBV6-6 | . | CASSDQLAVEQFF | TGTGCCAGCAGTGACCAACTAGCGGTTGAGCAGTTCTTC
TRBJ2-7 | TRBD2 | TRBV2 | . | CASRRGAGSYEQYF | TGTGCCAGCAGGCGGGGAGCGGGATCCTACGAGCAGTACTTC
TRBJ2-1 | . | TRBV28 | . | CASRGSSRGYNEQFF | TGTGCCAGTCGGGGTAGTAGTCGGGGGTACAATGAGCAGTTCTTC
TRBJ2-1 | TRBD2 | TRBV5-1 | . | CASSLGGRAEDEQFF | TGCGCCAGCAGCTTGGGCGGGAGGGCCGAGGATGAGCAGTTCTTC
TRBJ2-1 | TRBD2 | TRBV5-4 | . | CASSPGGSSSSYNEQFF | TGTGCCAGCAGCCCGGGGGGGTCCTCGAGCTCCTACAATGAGCAGTTCTTC
TRBJ2-2 | TRBD2 | TRBV11-3 | . | CASSPRLAGESGELFF | TGTGCCAGCAGCCCTCGACTAGCGGGAGAGTCCGGGGAGCTGTTTTTT
TRBJ2-4 | . | TRBV19 | . | CASSMDLLGAKNIQYF | TGTGCCAGTAGTATGGACCTCCTTGGGGCCAAAAACATTCAGTACTTC
TRBJ2-7 | TRBD1 | TRBV5-1 | . | CASSKGQGDEQYF | TGCGCCAGCAGCAAGGGACAGGGGGACGAGCAGTACTTC
TRBJ1-5 | . | TRBV28 | . | CASRSLKGGDQPQHF | TGTGCCAGCAGGAGTTTAAAAGGGGGGGATCAGCCCCAGCATTTT
TRBJ2-7 | TRBD2 | TRBV6-5 | . | CASKTTSGKHEQYF | TGTGCCAGCAAAACAACTAGCGGGAAGCACGAGCAGTACTTC